The 10 T cell receptor beta chains in this list originate from one sample, sequenced in a study of blood T cell repertoires in COVID-19 (dated by TCRdb to 2018 to 2021). Libraries were built with the immunoSEQ multiplex PCR assay. As stored in TCRdb, this immuneACCESS dataset retains in-frame rearrangements with V and J assigned. A fraction of the clones does not appear; measured against another copy, unresolved V genes explain less than half of the discrepancy, and the remainder lacks a known reason. The sample table holds about 190,000 clones, of which around 85% were seen once. The ten top clones hold around 12% of the sample. Sequencing was done on a sample of peripheral blood. The receptors stem from a woman between 45 and 65 years old with acute or convalescent COVID-19.

This chain links TRBV7-8 with TRBJ2-7, with D possibly being TRBD1 (6 bases). The CDR3 has 16 residues. V lost 5 bases and J 3 bases, leaving 20 bases between the germline ends. In germline, CDR1 is SGHVS, CDR2 FQNEAQ. As DNA, the CDR3 is TGTGCCAGCAGCATACCGGGACACATTAGCTTCTACGAGCAGTACTTC. This gives the protein CASSIPGHISFYEQYF.

The chain has TRBV7-9 and TRBJ2-1; the match to TRBD2 covers 8 bases. The junction had 7 bases not matched to a gene; V was cut back by 0 bases and J by 6 bases. There are 16 residues in the CDR3. CDR1 and CDR2 (germline): SEHNR, FQNEAQ (reference sequence). CDR3 DNA sequence: TGTGCCAGCAGCTTAGCGATCCTAGCGGGTGCCAATGAGCAGTTCTTC. Its translation: CASSLAILAGANEQFF.

V gene TRBV3-1 (or the pseudogene TRBV3-2) combines with J gene TRBJ2-2; 7 positions agree with TRBD2. The CDR3 sequence is 17 residues long. Germline values: CDR1 LGHDT, CDR2 YNNKEL (reference sequence). J lost 0 bases, V lost 4 bases, and 8 bases had no gene match. The CDR3 here is CASSLTIAGANTGELFF. The CDR3 DNA follows: TGTGCCAGCAGCCTCACCATAGCGGGTGCGAACACCGGGGAGCTGTTTTTT.

With respect to this clone: In the same sample, other DNA sequences code for this CDR3. This rearrangement joins TRBV5-6 to TRBJ1-2; TRBD1 matches at 9 bases. CDR3 length: 15 residues. V lost 4 bases to trimming and J lost 2 bases; unmatched junction nucleotides: 6. Germline-derived CDR1 and CDR2 are SGHDT and YYEEEE. The CDR3 bases are TGTGCCAGCAGCCTCACAGGGGGCGCGAACTATGGCTACACCTTC. Translated, it gives CASSLTGGANYGYTF.

This sequence joins TRBV6-5 and TRBJ1-2, with TRBD1 matching 9 bases. Germline V gene data show CDR1 as MNHEY and CDR2 as SVGAGI. V trimming: 2 bases; J trimming: 2 bases; junction bases outside the gene matches: 3. This CDR3 contains 15 residues. CDR3 bases: TGTGCCAGCAGTTACGGGGGACAGGGAAACTATGGCTACACCTTC. It specifies CASSYGGQGNYGYTF.

The rearrangement links TRBV18 to TRBJ2-3; D is perhaps TRBD2 (6 bases). This CDR3 region has 15 residues. The germline V and J ends were trimmed by 3 bases and 1 base, with 11 bases remaining between them. The germline CDR1 and CDR2 sequences are KGHSH and LQKENI. CDR3 in amino acids: CASSPGTSGTDTQYF. The DNA of the CDR3 is TGTGCCAGCTCACCTGGGACTTCTGGCACAGATACGCAGTATTTT.

The gene calls are TRBV14 and TRBJ2-1; D might be TRBD2 (6 bases). Trimming took off 5 bases at V and 0 bases at J, with 17 bases between the two ends. CDR3 length equals 17 residues. In germline, CDR1 is SGHDN, CDR2 FVKESK. CDR3 amino acids: CASSASDYFSSYNEQFF. The CDR3, as DNA: TGTGCCAGCAGCGCTTCGGACTACTTCAGCTCCTACAATGAGCAGTTCTTC.

The gene calls are TRBV28 and TRBJ2-1, with a weak D call TRBD2 (5 bases). Trimming took off 9 bases at V and 8 bases at J, with 17 bases between the two ends. The CDR3 runs 13 residues. Germline CDR1 is MDHEN and CDR2 is SYDVKM. The CDR3 DNA reads as TGTGCCAGTCCTTCACCCATTAGCGATGAGCAGTTCTTC. Its protein is CASPSPISDEQFF.

The rearrangement links TRBV5-4 to TRBJ1-2; 11 bases fit TRBD1. The CDR3 consists of 14 residues. Germline-derived CDR1 and CDR2 are SGHNT and YYREEE (reference sequence). The junction had 8 bases not matched to a gene; V was cut back by 5 bases and J by 8 bases. The CDR3 is CASRYGTGGYGYTF. In DNA, the CDR3 is TGTGCCAGCAGGTACGGGACAGGGGGGTACGGCTACACCTTC. The full variable domain, completed using reference TRBV5-4 and TRBJ1-2, is ETGVTQSPTHLIKTRGQQVTLRCSSQSGHNTVSWYQQALGQGPQFIFQYYREEENGRGNFPPRFSGLQFPNYSSELNVNALELDDSALYLCASRYGTGGYGYTFGSGTRLTVV.

This clone was recorded once. V is TRBV9 and J is TRBJ2-7; a weak D match, TRBD2 (6 bases). V dropped 4 bases and J dropped 6 bases, with 8 bases sitting between them. Germline CDR1 is SGDLS and CDR2 is YYNGEE. The CDR3 loop spans 11 amino acids. As DNA, the CDR3 is TGTGCCAGCAGCCTCGGGAGCGAGCAGTACTTC. Encoded protein: CASSLGSEQYF.